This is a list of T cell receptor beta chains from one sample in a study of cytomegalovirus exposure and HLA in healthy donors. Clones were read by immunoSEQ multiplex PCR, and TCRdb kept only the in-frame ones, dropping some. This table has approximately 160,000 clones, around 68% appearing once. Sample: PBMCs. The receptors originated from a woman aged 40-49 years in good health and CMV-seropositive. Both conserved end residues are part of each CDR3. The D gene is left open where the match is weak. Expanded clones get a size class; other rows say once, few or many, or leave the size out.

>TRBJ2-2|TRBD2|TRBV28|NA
TGTGCCACCGGACGACTAGCGGGAGTGGGGGAGCTGTTTTTT
CATGRLAGVGELFF
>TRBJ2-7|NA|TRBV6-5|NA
TGTGCCAGCACCTTCGGGACTCCGGGAGACTACGAGCAGTACTTC
CASTFGTPGDYEQYF
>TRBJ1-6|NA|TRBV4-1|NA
TGCGCCAGCACCAGTGGAGCGGAGGGAAATTCACCCCTCAACTTT
CASTSGAEGNSPLNF
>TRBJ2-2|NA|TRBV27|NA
TGTGCCAGCAGGACGGAGACCGGGGAGCTGTTTTTT
CASRTETGELFF
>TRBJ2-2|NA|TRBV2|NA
TGTGCCAGCAAACCGCTAGTAGCCGGGGAGCTGTTTTTT
CASKPLVAGELFF
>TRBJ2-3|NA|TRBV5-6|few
TGTGCCAGCAGCTTGGTCGTAGCGGCGGGCACAGATACGCAGTATTTT
CASSLVVAAGTDTQYF
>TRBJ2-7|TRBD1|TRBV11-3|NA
TGTGCCAGCAGCGCGCCGGGACAGGGATCGAGCGAGCAGTACTTC
CASSAPGQGSSEQYF
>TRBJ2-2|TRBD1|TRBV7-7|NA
TGTGCTAGCAGCAGGACAGGGAACACCGGGGAGCTGTTTTTT
CASSRTGNTGELFF
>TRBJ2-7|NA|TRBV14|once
TGTGCCAGCAGCGGGGGGAGCTCCTACGAGCAGTACTTC
CASSGGSSYEQYF
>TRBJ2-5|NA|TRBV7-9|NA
TGTGCCAGCAGCCCGGGGACAAAGGAGACCCAGTACTTC
CASSPGTKETQYF
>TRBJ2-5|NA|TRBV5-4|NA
TGTGCCAGCAGCACAATCGACAGGCCTCAAGAGACCCAGTACTTC
CASSTIDRPQETQYF
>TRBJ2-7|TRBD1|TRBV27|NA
TGTGCCAGCAGTTTATCCGTCCCGGGACAGGGGACGGAGGAGGACTACGAGCAGTACTTC
CASSLSVPGQGTEEDYEQYF
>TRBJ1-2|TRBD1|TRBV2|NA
TGTGCCAGCAGCCGGACAGGGCTCCGGTATGGCTACACCTTC
CASSRTGLRYGYTF
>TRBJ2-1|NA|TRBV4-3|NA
TGCGCCAGCAGCCAAGAGTATAGACTGTACAATGAGCAGTTCTTC
CASSQEYRLYNEQFF
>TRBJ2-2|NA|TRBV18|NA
TGTGCCAGCTCAGCAGCCGGGGCCGGGGAGCTGTTTTTT
CASSAAGAGELFF
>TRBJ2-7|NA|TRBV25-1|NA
TGTGCCAGCAGTGATTCGGGTTTGACCTACGAGCAGTACTTC
CASSDSGLTYEQYF
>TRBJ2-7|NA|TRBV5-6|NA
TGTGCCAGCAGCTTTACCTACCGCTCCTACGAGCAGTACTTC
CASSFTYRSYEQYF
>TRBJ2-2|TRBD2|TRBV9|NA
TGTGCCAGCAGCGTAGGGACTAGCGGAACCGGGGAGCTGTTTTTT
CASSVGTSGTGELFF
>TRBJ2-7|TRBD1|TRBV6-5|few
TGTGCCAGCAGTTACTCGACAGGGGGGGACTACGAGCAGTACTTC
CASSYSTGGDYEQYF
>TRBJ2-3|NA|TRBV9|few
TGTGCCAGCAGCGTAGAAAGTCTCCGGGGTACGCAGTATTTT
CASSVESLRGTQYF
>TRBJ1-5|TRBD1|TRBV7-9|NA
TGTGCCAGCAGCCCAACAGGGGATCAGCCCCAGAATTTT
CASSPTGDQPQNF
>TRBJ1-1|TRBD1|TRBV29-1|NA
TGCAGCGTTGAGCCCAGGGGGCGGACTGAAGCTTTCTTT
CSVEPRGRTEAFF
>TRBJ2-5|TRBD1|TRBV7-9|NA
TGTGCCAGCAGCTCGACAGGGGACGGGGAGACCCGGTACTTC
CASSSTGDGETRYF
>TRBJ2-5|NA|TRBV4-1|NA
TGCGCCAGCAGCCCCCAGGCCCCGGGACTGGGAGAGACCCAGTACTTC
CASSPQAPGLGETQYF
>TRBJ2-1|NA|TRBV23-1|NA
TGCGCCAGCAGTCAAGGGGGGGCCAAAAATGAGCAGTTCTTC
CASSQGGAKNEQFF
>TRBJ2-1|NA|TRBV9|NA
TGTGCCAGCAGCGTTATGTGGGGGCCCTACAATGAGCAGTTCTTC
CASSVMWGPYNEQFF
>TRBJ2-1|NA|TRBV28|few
TGTGCCAGCACCCAGGTGGGCAATGAGCAGTTCTTC
CASTQVGNEQFF
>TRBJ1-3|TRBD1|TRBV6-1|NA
TGTGCCAGCAGTGAAGCGGAGGGGGCAGCGGGAAACACCATATATTTT
CASSEAEGAAGNTIYF
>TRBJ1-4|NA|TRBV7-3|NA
TGTGCCAGCAGCTTCCGACAAGGTGAAAAACTGTTTTTT
CASSFRQGEKLFF
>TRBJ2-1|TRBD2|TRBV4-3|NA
TGCGCCAGCAGCCAAGACCAAGGCCGCGGGGGCTACAATGAGCAGTTCTTC
CASSQDQGRGGYNEQFF
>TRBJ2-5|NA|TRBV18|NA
TGTGCCAGCTCACACTCCAGGGAAGAGACCCAGTACTTC
CASSHSREETQYF
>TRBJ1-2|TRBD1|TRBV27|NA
TGTGCCAGCAGTCGCCTTGTGGGACAGGGGAACAACGATCATGGCTACACCTTC
CASSRLVGQGNNDHGYTF
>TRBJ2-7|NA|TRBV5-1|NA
TGCGCCAGCAGCTTTCGAACCAGCGAGCAGTACTTC
CASSFRTSEQYF
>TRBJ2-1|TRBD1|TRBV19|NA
TGTGCCAGTACCACCCGGACAGGCCCTACCAATGAGCAGTTCTTC
CASTTRTGPTNEQFF
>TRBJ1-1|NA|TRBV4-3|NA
TGCGCCAGCAGCCAAGAGATCAGGAACACTGAAGCTTTCTTT
CASSQEIRNTEAFF
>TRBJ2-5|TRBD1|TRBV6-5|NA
TGTGCCAGCAGTTACGAAGGGGGCAGGGGGGAGACCCAGTACTTC
CASSYEGGRGETQYF
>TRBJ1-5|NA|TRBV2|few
TGTGCCAGCAGTGCCACGCAGGAGGGGATCGGTCAGCCCCAGCATTTT
CASSATQEGIGQPQHF
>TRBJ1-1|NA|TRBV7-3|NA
TGTGCCAGCAGCTTAACGTATACAGGCCCTCGGAACACTGAAGCTTTCTTT
CASSLTYTGPRNTEAFF
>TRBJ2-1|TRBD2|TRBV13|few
TGTGCCAGCAGCCCTAAGAGAGGGACTAGCGGGAGTTATGAGCAGTTCTTC
CASSPKRGTSGSYEQFF
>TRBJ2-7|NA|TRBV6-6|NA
TGTGCCAGCAGTACCCTAGTCGACGAGCAGTACTTC
CASSTLVDEQYF
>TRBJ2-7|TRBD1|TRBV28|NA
TGTGCCAGTTGGGACAGAAGCTCCTACGAGCAGTACTTC
CASWDRSSYEQYF
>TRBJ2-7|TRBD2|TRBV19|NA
TGTGCCAGTAGTGACTTAACGGGCCGGACTAGCGGGTACTACGAGCAGTACTTC
CASSDLTGRTSGYYEQYF
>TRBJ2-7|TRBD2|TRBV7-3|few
TGTGCCAGCAGCTTGGGTAGCGGGAGGTCTTACGAGCAGTACTTC
CASSLGSGRSYEQYF
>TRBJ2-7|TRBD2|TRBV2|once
TGTGCCAGCAGGGGACAAGCGGGAGGGCCCTACGAGCAGTACTTC
CASRGQAGGPYEQYF
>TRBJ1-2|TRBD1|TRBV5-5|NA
TGTGCCAGCAGCTCCTGGGACAGGGTCTCGGACTATGGCTACACCTTC
CASSSWDRVSDYGYTF
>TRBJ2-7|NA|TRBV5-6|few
TGTGCCAGCAGCTTAGTTACAGCCTACGAGCAGTACTTC
CASSLVTAYEQYF
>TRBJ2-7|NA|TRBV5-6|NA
TGTGCCAGCAGCTTGTTGCCAGGGCCGCACTACGAGCAGTACTTC
CASSLLPGPHYEQYF
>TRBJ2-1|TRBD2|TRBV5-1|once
TGCGCCAGCAGCCGCGGACTAGCGGGCACGGGTGAGCAGTTCTTC
CASSRGLAGTGEQFF
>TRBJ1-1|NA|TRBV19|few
TGTGCCAGTACGTTTGAGTCGGGCACTGAAGCTTTCTTT
CASTFESGTEAFF
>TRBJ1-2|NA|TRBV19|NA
TGTGCCAGTAGGGAGGACTATTCCCGGGGCTACACCTTC
CASREDYSRGYTF
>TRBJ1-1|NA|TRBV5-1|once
TGCGCCAGCAGCCCCGACAGGTCGAACACTGAGGCTTTCTTT
CASSPDRSNTEAFF
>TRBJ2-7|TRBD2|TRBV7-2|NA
TGTGCCAGCAGCCTCCGGACTAGCGGGGCCACCTACGAGCAGTACTTC
CASSLRTSGATYEQYF